These 24 T cell receptor beta chains were all obtained from the same sample, sequenced in a study of blood T cell repertoires in COVID-19. Some clones are missing from TCRdb's copy, which holds only in-frame ones; the method was immunoSEQ multiplex PCR. The sample holds around 360,000 clones, over 75% seen once. The sample taken for sequencing was PBMCs or T cells enriched from blood (not recorded which). Every receptor here comes from a woman aged 25 to 45 who had recovered from COVID-19.

In its sample, this clone was seen once. This chain connects TRBV6-1 to TRBJ2-5; D perhaps matches TRBD2 (6 bases). The CDR3 is 15 amino acids. CDR1 MNHNS and CDR2 SASEGT come from the germline V gene. Trimming pared 2 bases from V and 2 bases from J, leaving 12 bases between. The CDR3 coding sequence is TGTGCCAGCAGTGAAAATTGGGGGAGGCAAGAGACCCAGTACTTC. This translates into CASSENWGRQETQYF.

This chain connects TRBV2 to TRBJ2-5; TRBD1 matches at 7 bases. CDR1 and CDR2 (germline): SNHLY, FYNNEI. Losses at the gene ends were 6 bases for V and 4 bases for J; bases not matched to a gene: 11. This CDR3 region has 15 residues. The CDR3 bases are TGTGCCAGCAGCCCTACAGGGGACCTAGGAGAGACCCAGTACTTC. It specifies CASSPTGDLGETQYF.

The chain employs TRBV9 and TRBJ2-6; no firm D call. The CDR3 runs 17 residues. The V gene lost 0 bases and the J gene lost 0 bases, with 10 bases spanning the gap. Germline V gene data show CDR1 as SGDLS and CDR2 as YYNGEE. For the CDR3, the DNA is TGTGCCAGCAGCGTAGGGAGCACCCTCTCTGGGGCCAACGTCCTGACTTTC. It specifies CASSVGSTLSGANVLTF. The full variable domain, completed using reference TRBV9 and TRBJ2-6, is DSGVTQTPKHLITATGQRVTLRCSPRSGDLSVYWYQQSLDQGLQFLIQYYNGEERAKGNILERFSAQQFPDLHSELNLSSLELGDSALYFCASSVGSTLSGANVLTFGAGSRLTVL.

This chain joins TRBV5-6 and TRBJ1-3, with 8 positions matching TRBD1. The CDR3 is made up of 14 amino acids. V shed 6 bases and J 4 bases; nucleotides not matched to a gene: 6. Germline values: CDR1 SGHDT, CDR2 YYEEEE. The CDR3 region is CASTAGGLGNTIYF. The DNA for the CDR3 is TGTGCCAGCACCGCAGGGGGCCTGGGAAACACCATATATTTT.

This clone came up once. The genes are TRBV7-9 and TRBJ1-3, with 7 positions matching TRBD1. CDR3 length: 16 residues. Germline V gene sequence: CDR1 SEHNR, CDR2 FQNEAQ (reference sequence). J gave up 5 bases and V 1 base, and 8 bases lay outside the gene matches. This chain's CDR3 is CASSLDPGGQRNTIYF. CDR3 DNA sequence: TGTGCCAGCAGCTTAGATCCAGGGGGTCAAAGAAACACCATATATTTT.

CDR3 in DNA: TGTGCCAGCAGCTCCAGGGGGAACACTGAAGCTTTCTTT. It encodes CASSSRGNTEAFF. The chain joins TRBV11-3 to TRBJ1-1, with a tentative D call TRBD1 (6 bases). Trimming shortened V by 4 bases and J by 1 base, and 7 bases separated the two germline ends. This CDR3 has 13 residues. In germline, CDR1 is SGHNT, CDR2 YENEEA.

The CDR3 DNA is TGTGCCAGCAGTTCTAACAGCAATGAAAAACTGTTTTTT. Residues: CASSSNSNEKLFF. This rearrangement joins TRBV6-6 to TRBJ1-4; D gene unclear. This CDR3 contains 13 residues. Per germline, CDR1 MNHNY and CDR2 SVGAGI (reference sequence). Trimming took off 4 bases at V and 5 bases at J, with 8 bases between the two ends.

The rearrangement links TRBV28 to TRBJ2-4; D gene unclear. Germline V gene sequence: CDR1 MDHEN, CDR2 SYDVKM. The CDR3 is made up of 15 amino acids. V lost 4 bases and J 1 base, leaving 11 bases between the germline ends. The CDR3 sequence is CASSSLSFAKNIQYF. The CDR3 nucleotides read TGTGCCAGCAGTTCTCTTTCTTTCGCCAAAAACATTCAGTACTTC.

V is TRBV13 and J is TRBJ2-1, with 10 nucleotides matching TRBD2. In germline, CDR1 is PRHDT, CDR2 FYEKMQ (reference sequence). The CDR3 is 14 amino acids. With V trimmed by 3 bases and J by 7 bases, 3 bases remained unmatched. CDR3 region: CASSFGLAVNEQFF. The CDR3 DNA is TGTGCCAGCAGCTTTGGACTAGCGGTAAATGAGCAGTTCTTC.

V is TRBV28 and J is TRBJ2-3; D might be TRBD2 (5 bases). In germline, CDR1 is MDHEN, CDR2 SYDVKM. CDR3 size: 13 residues. The germline V and J ends were trimmed by 6 bases and 4 bases, with 11 bases remaining between them. This CDR3 is CASRDLAADTQYF. CDR3 nucleotide sequence: TGTGCCAGCAGAGACCTAGCTGCAGATACGCAGTATTTT.

The CDR3 DNA follows: TGTGCCAGCAGCTTAGATGGTTCGGGTGGCTCCTATAATTCACCCCTCCACTTT. Translated, it gives CASSLDGSGGSYNSPLHF. The rearrangement links TRBV11-2 to TRBJ1-6; D unclear. The V end was cut by 0 bases, the J end by 0 bases, with 12 bases between. The germline CDR1 and CDR2 sequences are SGHAT and FQNNGV. The CDR3 contains 18 residues.

This rearrangement joins TRBV27 to TRBJ2-7; the D gene is possibly TRBD2 (5 bases). The CDR3 runs to 12 residues. V lost 5 bases to trimming and J lost 9 bases, with 14 bases between them. Germline CDR1 MNHEY, CDR2 SMNVEV (reference sequence). The CDR3 region has the DNA TGTGCCAGCAGTGGGCCCGGGGAGCGGCAGTACTTC. It specifies CASSGPGERQYF.

The chain links TRBV2 to TRBJ1-4, with D possibly being TRBD1 (5 bases). V was shortened by 5 bases and J by 11 bases, with 18 bases between the two germline ends. This CDR3 comprises 14 residues. Germline V lookup: CDR1 SNHLY, CDR2 FYNNEI. The CDR3 loop reads CASSPHDLRGKLFF. DNA of the CDR3: TGTGCCAGCAGTCCCCACGACCTCCGGGGGAAACTGTTTTTT.

This chain joins TRBV7-9 and TRBJ2-5; D ambiguous. Trimming took 0 bases from V and 5 from J, leaving 13 bases between them. Per the germline V gene, CDR1 is SEHNR and CDR2 is FQNEAQ (reference sequence). The CDR3 runs to 15 residues. CDR3 in amino acids: CASSLAVIAEETQYF. The DNA for the CDR3 is TGTGCCAGCAGCTTAGCCGTGATAGCAGAGGAGACCCAGTACTTC.

J is TRBJ1-1 and V is TRBV21-1; the D call in the table, TRBD1, was not verified against the DNA. TRBV21-1 is assigned pseudogene status. There are 16 residues in the CDR3. Here the CDR3 reads CASSKGRQGKTNEAFF. The CDR3 DNA is TGTGCCAGCAGCAAAGGGCGGCAGGGAAAAACTAATGAAGCTTTCTTT.

This clone was observed a single time. This chain links TRBV3-1 (or the pseudogene TRBV3-2) with TRBJ1-4; 7 bases agree with TRBD1. This CDR3 comprises 16 residues. Losses at the gene ends were 2 bases for V and 5 bases for J; bases not matched to a gene: 8. Germline assignment: CDR1 LGHDT and CDR2 YNNKEL (reference sequence). The CDR3 region is CASSQSRDRRNEKLFF. DNA for the CDR3: TGTGCCAGCAGCCAAAGCCGGGACAGAAGAAATGAAAAACTGTTTTTT.

This chain joins TRBV5-1 and TRBJ2-3; 9 nucleotides match TRBD2. J was trimmed by 5 bases and V by 3 bases; bases with no gene match: 7. There are 15 residues in the CDR3. Germline V lookup: CDR1 SGHRS, CDR2 YFSETQ. CDR3 in amino acids: CASSSGTSLRDTQYF. The DNA for the CDR3 is TGCGCCAGCAGCTCGGGGACTAGCCTGAGAGATACGCAGTATTTT.

This clone has a handful of counts. The chain uses TRBV27 and TRBJ2-1; TRBD2 is a possible D gene (5 bases). The CDR3 is made up of 15 amino acids. V was trimmed by 4 bases and J by 0 bases, leaving 10 bases between them. Looked up from germline, CDR1 is MNHEY and CDR2 is SMNVEV (reference sequence). CDR3 nucleotide sequence: TGTGCCAGCAGTTCAAGCGGAAGCTCCTACAATGAGCAGTTCTTC. Its translation: CASSSSGSSYNEQFF.

The rearrangement links TRBV7-2 to TRBJ2-7, with a tentative D call TRBD2 (7 bases). V lost 5 bases and J 6 bases, leaving 14 bases between the germline ends. CDR1 is SGHTA and CDR2 is FQGNSA in the germline V gene. The CDR3 totals 13 residues. The CDR3 DNA is TGTGCCAGCAGCCCGGGGGGCCCCCGCGAGCAGTACTTC. This gives the protein CASSPGGPREQYF.

The CDR3 reads CATSRGQEGQPQHF. The CDR3 nucleotides read TGTGCCACCAGCAGAGGCCAGGAGGGTCAGCCCCAGCATTTT. The genes are TRBV15 and TRBJ1-5; D call uncertain. The CDR3 is 14 residues long. The germline V gene encodes CDR1 LNHNV and CDR2 YYDKDF (reference sequence). Trimming took off 1 base at V and 6 bases at J, with 10 bases between the two ends. Based on the CDR3 plus reference TRBV15 and TRBJ1-5, the full variable domain is DAMVIQNPRYQVTQFGKPVTLSCSQTLNHNVMYWYQQKSSQAPKLLFHYYDKDFNNEADTPDNFQSRRPNTSFCFLDIRSPGLGDTAMYLCATSRGQEGQPQHFGDGTRLSIL.

The gene calls are TRBV5-4 and TRBJ2-5; D unresolved. The CDR3 sequence is 13 residues long. Trimming removed 2 bases from V and 3 bases from J, with 8 bases in between. The V gene's germline CDR1 is SGHNT and CDR2 YYREEE (reference sequence). CDR3 amino acids: CASSFSTEETQYF. DNA for the CDR3: TGTGCCAGCAGCTTTAGTACGGAAGAGACCCAGTACTTC.

The V and J genes are TRBV29-1 and TRBJ2-3; 13 bases fit TRBD2. Germline lookup yields CDR1 SQVTM and CDR2 ANQGSEA. The CDR3 has 15 amino acids. V was pared by 6 bases and J by 1 base, with 4 bases of the junction left unmatched. In DNA form, the CDR3 reads TGCAGCGTCGATGGGACTAGCGGGGGCACAGATACGCAGTATTTT. Amino acid sequence: CSVDGTSGGTDTQYF.

The rearrangement uses TRBV4-1 and TRBJ2-1, with 7 bases aligning to TRBD1. Germline assignment: CDR1 MGHRA and CDR2 YSYEKL. V gave up 1 base and J gave up 6 bases; unmatched junction bases: 6. The CDR3 has 15 amino acids. The CDR3 sequence is CASSQGGQIGNEQFF. DNA for the CDR3: TGCGCCAGCAGCCAAGGGGGACAGATTGGCAATGAGCAGTTCTTC.

This rearrangement joins TRBV14 to TRBJ1-1, with D possibly TRBD1 on 5 matching bases. V gave up 0 bases and J gave up 0 bases, with 17 bases separating them. The CDR3 runs 18 residues. The germline V gene encodes CDR1 SGHDN and CDR2 FVKESK. The CDR3 nucleotides read TGTGCCAGCAGCCAAGATAAGACAGTCTCCTTCATGAACACTGAAGCTTTCTTT. This translates into CASSQDKTVSFMNTEAFF. The whole variable domain, filled in from reference TRBV14 and TRBJ1-1, reads EAGVTQFPSHSVIEKGQTVTLRCDPISGHDNLYWYRRVMGKEIKFLLHFVKESKQDESGMPNNRFLAERTGGTYSTLKVQPAELEDSGVYFCASSQDKTVSFMNTEAFFGQGTRLTVV.